A selection of T cell receptor beta chains follows, all from one sample in a study of OX40 agonist ivuxolimab in advanced cancers. Sequencing used immunoSEQ multiplex PCR; TCRdb keeps in-frame clones, though not all of them. Of 74,000 or so clones listed, around 90% were seen once; the top ten hold approximately 11%. Sample: CD4+ or CD8+ T cells sorted from blood, taken in a trial of the OX40 agonist ivuxolimab. The source is an adult with an advanced solid tumor such as melanoma, head and neck, liver or kidney cancer. The CDR3 runs from the conserved cysteine through the conserved F or W. Each record gives: clone size, D gene, V gene, J gene, CDR3 length, CDR3 DNA, CDR3 protein. The D gene is left open where the match is weak. Clone size is given for some rows only: seen once, a few or many times, or a class if the clone is expanded.

clone size: NA
D gene: NA
V gene: TRBV6-5
J gene: TRBJ2-1
CDR3 length: 15
CDR3 DNA: TGTGCCAGCAGACCTACGGGACTGGTTTACAATGAGCAGTTCTTC
CDR3 protein: CASRPTGLVYNEQFF

clone size: NA
D gene: NA
V gene: TRBV19
J gene: TRBJ2-2
CDR3 length: 14
CDR3 DNA: TGTGCGGGCCAGGGGACTTATGACACCGGGGAGCTGTTTTTT
CDR3 protein: CAGQGTYDTGELFF

clone size: NA
D gene: NA
V gene: TRBV7-9
J gene: TRBJ2-5
CDR3 length: 12
CDR3 DNA: TGTGCCAGCAGCTTAGCCCGCCAGGACGAGTACTTC
CDR3 protein: CASSLARQDEYF

clone size: NA
D gene: NA
V gene: TRBV9
J gene: TRBJ2-1
CDR3 length: 14
CDR3 DNA: TGTGCCAGCAGCCAGACAGGGGAGGGGAATGAGCAGTTCTTC
CDR3 protein: CASSQTGEGNEQFF

clone size: NA
D gene: NA
V gene: TRBV10-1
J gene: TRBJ1-5
CDR3 length: 17
CDR3 DNA: TGCGCCAGCAGTGGTTTAGGACAGCCATGTAGCAATCAGCCCCAGCATTTT
CDR3 protein: CASSGLGQPCSNQPQHF

clone size: NA
D gene: TRBD1
V gene: TRBV19
J gene: TRBJ1-1
CDR3 length: 13
CDR3 DNA: TGTGCCAGTAGTAGGACAGGGTTAACTGAAGCTTTCTTT
CDR3 protein: CASSRTGLTEAFF

clone size: NA
D gene: TRBD1
V gene: TRBV7-8
J gene: TRBJ1-4
CDR3 length: 16
CDR3 DNA: TGTGCCAGCAGCTTTCGACAGGGTTCTACTAATGAAAAACTGTTTTTT
CDR3 protein: CASSFRQGSTNEKLFF

clone size: NA
D gene: TRBD1
V gene: TRBV5-1
J gene: TRBJ2-5
CDR3 length: 14
CDR3 DNA: TGCGCCAGCAGACGGACAGGGGGCGCCGAGACCCAGTACTTC
CDR3 protein: CASRRTGGAETQYF

clone size: NA
D gene: NA
V gene: TRBV9
J gene: TRBJ2-1
CDR3 length: 13
CDR3 DNA: TGTGCCAGCAGCCTTTCAGGCCACAATGAGCAGTTCTTC
CDR3 protein: CASSLSGHNEQFF

clone size: NA
D gene: NA
V gene: TRBV5-1
J gene: TRBJ2-5
CDR3 length: 12
CDR3 DNA: TGCGCCAGCAGCTCCTCCCTAGAGACCCAGTACTTC
CDR3 protein: CASSSSLETQYF

clone size: once
D gene: TRBD2
V gene: TRBV7-9
J gene: TRBJ2-1
CDR3 length: 15
CDR3 DNA: TGTGCCAGCAGCTTATTTCTGCGGGGGGACAATGAGCAGTTCTTC
CDR3 protein: CASSLFLRGDNEQFF

clone size: NA
D gene: NA
V gene: TRBV6-5
J gene: TRBJ1-1
CDR3 length: 15
CDR3 DNA: TGTGCCAGCAGTTACTCGCTGGGATGGGGCACTGAAGCTTTCTTT
CDR3 protein: CASSYSLGWGTEAFF

clone size: NA
D gene: TRBD1
V gene: TRBV11-2
J gene: TRBJ1-4
CDR3 length: 15
CDR3 DNA: TGTGCCACCAGAGGACAGGGGGCCTTAGGTGAAAAACTGTTTTTT
CDR3 protein: CATRGQGALGEKLFF

clone size: NA
D gene: TRBD2
V gene: TRBV4-1
J gene: TRBJ2-7
CDR3 length: 16
CDR3 DNA: TGCGCCAGCAGCCAGCGACTAGCGGGGGGCTCCTACGAGCAGTACTTC
CDR3 protein: CASSQRLAGGSYEQYF

clone size: few
D gene: NA
V gene: TRBV2
J gene: TRBJ1-2
CDR3 length: 12
CDR3 DNA: TGTGCCAGCCGGTATTGGAGCTATGGCTACACCTTC
CDR3 protein: CASRYWSYGYTF

clone size: few
D gene: TRBD1
V gene: TRBV5-1
J gene: TRBJ1-2
CDR3 length: 14
CDR3 DNA: TGCGCCAGCAGGGGGACAGGGGCCAACTATGGCTACACCTTC
CDR3 protein: CASRGTGANYGYTF

clone size: NA
D gene: NA
V gene: TRBV28
J gene: TRBJ1-2
CDR3 length: 12
CDR3 DNA: TGTGCCAGCACTGATCGGGTCTATGGCTACACCTTC
CDR3 protein: CASTDRVYGYTF

clone size: NA
D gene: NA
V gene: TRBV6-5
J gene: TRBJ2-3
CDR3 length: 15
CDR3 DNA: TGTGCCAGCAGTTACTGGGGGACCGGCACAGATACGCAGTATTTT
CDR3 protein: CASSYWGTGTDTQYF

clone size: NA
D gene: NA
V gene: TRBV4-1
J gene: TRBJ1-5
CDR3 length: 15
CDR3 DNA: TGCGCCAGCAGCCAAGGGGGAGGGAGCAATCAGCCCCAGCATTTT
CDR3 protein: CASSQGGGSNQPQHF

clone size: NA
D gene: TRBD2
V gene: TRBV28
J gene: TRBJ2-7
CDR3 length: 14
CDR3 DNA: TGTGCCAGCAGTTTGAGCGGGGGGAAGGGGGAGCAGTACTTC
CDR3 protein: CASSLSGGKGEQYF

clone size: NA
D gene: NA
V gene: TRBV4-1
J gene: TRBJ1-1
CDR3 length: 18
CDR3 DNA: TGCGCCAGCAGCCCACTTATCTCGGGGGGACGGGGGAACACTGAAGCTTTCTTT
CDR3 protein: CASSPLISGGRGNTEAFF

clone size: NA
D gene: TRBD2
V gene: TRBV30
J gene: TRBJ2-1
CDR3 length: 16
CDR3 DNA: TGTGCCTGGAGCACGACTAGCGGGACTGGCTACAATGAGCAGTTCTTC
CDR3 protein: CAWSTTSGTGYNEQFF

clone size: NA
D gene: NA
V gene: TRBV7-2
J gene: TRBJ1-2
CDR3 length: 14
CDR3 DNA: TGTGCCAGCACCCAGAGGTTTCGCGTTTATGGCTACACCTTC
CDR3 protein: CASTQRFRVYGYTF

clone size: NA
D gene: NA
V gene: TRBV7-9
J gene: TRBJ2-1
CDR3 length: 12
CDR3 DNA: TGTGCCAGCAGCTCCTGGACAGCTGAGCAGTTCTTC
CDR3 protein: CASSSWTAEQFF

clone size: NA
D gene: TRBD1
V gene: TRBV11-2
J gene: TRBJ1-2
CDR3 length: 15
CDR3 DNA: TGTGCCAGCAGCTTATCACAGGGGGCCGGCTATGGCTACACCTTC
CDR3 protein: CASSLSQGAGYGYTF

clone size: NA
D gene: NA
V gene: TRBV20-1
J gene: TRBJ1-2
CDR3 length: 11
CDR3 DNA: TGCAGTGCGTACAGGGAGCCTGGCTACACCTTC
CDR3 protein: CSAYREPGYTF

clone size: NA
D gene: NA
V gene: TRBV19
J gene: TRBJ1-3
CDR3 length: 17
CDR3 DNA: TGTGCCAGTAGCCCCACCTTAACCCTTTCGGCTGGAAACACCATATATTTT
CDR3 protein: CASSPTLTLSAGNTIYF

clone size: NA
D gene: NA
V gene: TRBV7-3
J gene: TRBJ1-1
CDR3 length: 14
CDR3 DNA: TGTGCCAGCAGCTTAGGGCCTGAACGTGCTGAAGCTTTCTTT
CDR3 protein: CASSLGPERAEAFF

clone size: NA
D gene: TRBD1
V gene: TRBV4-2
J gene: TRBJ2-1
CDR3 length: 16
CDR3 DNA: TGTGCCAGCAGCCCCTACCTCCTAACAGGGGTAAATGAGCAGTTCTTC
CDR3 protein: CASSPYLLTGVNEQFF

clone size: NA
D gene: NA
V gene: TRBV5-5
J gene: TRBJ1-5
CDR3 length: 13
CDR3 DNA: TGTGCCAGCAGCCAGGGGCCAGAACAGCCCCAGCATTTT
CDR3 protein: CASSQGPEQPQHF

clone size: NA
D gene: TRBD2
V gene: TRBV5-1
J gene: TRBJ2-7
CDR3 length: 16
CDR3 DNA: TGCGCCAGCAGCTCACTGACTAGCGTAAAAACCTACGAGCAGTACTTC
CDR3 protein: CASSSLTSVKTYEQYF

clone size: NA
D gene: NA
V gene: TRBV7-6
J gene: TRBJ2-1
CDR3 length: 13
CDR3 DNA: TGTGCCAGCAGCTTTGACGCCACCAATGAGCAGTTCTTC
CDR3 protein: CASSFDATNEQFF

clone size: once
D gene: NA
V gene: TRBV5-1
J gene: TRBJ2-5
CDR3 length: 14
CDR3 DNA: TGCGCCAGCAGCCTCGGACAGTCAGAAGAGACCCAGTACTTC
CDR3 protein: CASSLGQSEETQYF

clone size: NA
D gene: NA
V gene: TRBV19
J gene: TRBJ1-5
CDR3 length: 15
CDR3 DNA: TGTGCCACCCACTTCCGGGGTTATAGCAATCAGCCCCAGCATTTT
CDR3 protein: CATHFRGYSNQPQHF

clone size: NA
D gene: NA
V gene: TRBV6-5
J gene: TRBJ2-1
CDR3 length: 13
CDR3 DNA: TGTGCCAGCAGAAGGGGGCTAGCGGGTGAGCAGTTCTTC
CDR3 protein: CASRRGLAGEQFF

clone size: NA
D gene: TRBD1
V gene: TRBV19
J gene: TRBJ2-1
CDR3 length: 15
CDR3 DNA: TGTGCCAGTAGTGCGGGGACCAGGGGGCGGGCTGAGCAGTTCTTC
CDR3 protein: CASSAGTRGRAEQFF

clone size: NA
D gene: TRBD2
V gene: TRBV7-2
J gene: TRBJ2-7
CDR3 length: 14
CDR3 DNA: TGTGCCAGCAGCCCTCGACTAGCGCTGGTCGAGCAGTACTTC
CDR3 protein: CASSPRLALVEQYF

clone size: NA
D gene: NA
V gene: TRBV18
J gene: TRBJ1-5
CDR3 length: 14
CDR3 DNA: TGTGCCAGCTCACAGTTTAGGGACGATCAGCCCCAGCATTTT
CDR3 protein: CASSQFRDDQPQHF

clone size: NA
D gene: NA
V gene: TRBV18
J gene: TRBJ1-1
CDR3 length: 15
CDR3 DNA: TGTGCCAGCTCACCACCCTCAGCCCAGAACACTGAAGCTTTCTTT
CDR3 protein: CASSPPSAQNTEAFF

clone size: NA
D gene: TRBD1
V gene: TRBV5-1
J gene: TRBJ1-1
CDR3 length: 14
CDR3 DNA: TGCGCCAGCAGCTTCAGACAGGGGCCCACTGAAGCTTTCTTT
CDR3 protein: CASSFRQGPTEAFF

clone size: NA
D gene: NA
V gene: TRBV4-3
J gene: TRBJ1-5
CDR3 length: 15
CDR3 DNA: TGCGCCAGCAGCCCCAGGACCAGGCTCATCCAGCCCCAGCATTTT
CDR3 protein: CASSPRTRLIQPQHF

clone size: once
D gene: TRBD1
V gene: TRBV5-1
J gene: TRBJ2-7
CDR3 length: 16
CDR3 DNA: TGCGCCAGCAGCTTTACATCTGACAGGGAGAGCGACGAGCAGTACTTC
CDR3 protein: CASSFTSDRESDEQYF

clone size: NA
D gene: TRBD1
V gene: TRBV5-6
J gene: TRBJ2-7
CDR3 length: 14
CDR3 DNA: TGTGCCAGCAGGTCCGGGACAGGCGTCTACGAGCAGTACTTC
CDR3 protein: CASRSGTGVYEQYF

clone size: NA
D gene: NA
V gene: TRBV5-1
J gene: TRBJ2-7
CDR3 length: 16
CDR3 DNA: TGCGCCAGCAGCTTGGGACCTGGTGGGGATTCCTACGAGCAGTACTTC
CDR3 protein: CASSLGPGGDSYEQYF

clone size: NA
D gene: NA
V gene: TRBV2
J gene: TRBJ1-5
CDR3 length: 14
CDR3 DNA: TGTGCCAGCAGTGAGAGCTATAGCAATCAGCCCCAGCATTTT
CDR3 protein: CASSESYSNQPQHF